A single sample is the source of the 16 T cell receptor beta chains below, sequenced in a study of T cells after yellow fever vaccination. Each CDR3 protein gets one entry after TCRdb re-called the 5' RACE reads with MiXCR. The sample holds 300,000 or so distinct CDR3 sequences, around 6.8% seen once. Sequenced here: PBMCs, sampled approximately 47 days after the first yellow fever vaccination. These TCRs come from a young man who received the YFV17D yellow fever vaccine.

The rearrangement links TRBV4-2 to TRBJ1-1, with TRBD1 identical over 9 bases. There are 14 residues in the CDR3. The V gene's germline CDR1 is LGHNA and CDR2 YNFKEQ. The V gene end was trimmed by 3 bases and the J gene end by 7 bases; junction bases not matched to a gene: 6. The CDR3, as DNA: TGTGCCAGCAGCCACTTGGGACAGGGAGTTGAAGCTTTCTTT. Translated: CASSHLGQGVEAFF.

The chain joins TRBV7-9 to TRBJ2-6; no definite D call. The CDR3 runs 10 residues. V dropped 6 bases and J dropped 10 bases, with 4 bases sitting between them. CDR1 is SEHNR, CDR2 FQNEAQ, per germline (reference sequence). This CDR3 reads CASSYNVLTF. The CDR3 coding sequence is TGTGCCAGCAGTTATAACGTCCTGACTTTC.

The chain joins TRBV20-1 to TRBJ2-1; tentative D call: TRBD2 (6 bases). V gave up 5 bases and J gave up 8 bases, with 19 bases separating them. The CDR3 loop spans 14 amino acids. Germline V CDR1 and CDR2: DFQATT, SNEGSKA (reference sequence). The CDR3 bases are TGCAGTGCTGGCCCGACTAGTGTCAGTGATGAGCAGTTCTTC. This sequence encodes CSAGPTSVSDEQFF.

V is TRBV5-5 and J is TRBJ2-1, with D perhaps matching TRBD1 or TRBD2 (5 bases each). Germline V gives CDR1 SGHKS, CDR2 YYEKEE (reference sequence). The germline V and J ends were trimmed by 0 bases and 0 bases, with 13 bases remaining between them. This CDR3 has 17 residues. CDR3 amino acids: CASSLVGKGSSYNEQFF. CDR3 in DNA: TGTGCCAGCAGCTTGGTGGGGAAGGGGAGCTCCTACAATGAGCAGTTCTTC.

The CDR3 region is CASSVTTGAGQYF. The CDR3 DNA reads TGTGCCAGCAGCGTAACTACAGGGGCCGGGCAGTACTTC. V gene TRBV9 combines with J gene TRBJ2-7; TRBD1 agrees at 7 bases. This CDR3 has 13 residues. J lost 9 bases, V lost 1 base, and 7 bases had no gene match. Germline CDR1 reads SGDLS; CDR2 reads YYNGEE.

This clonotype was counted only a few times. The rearrangement uses TRBV7-3 and TRBJ2-1; a weak D match, TRBD2 (5 bases). V was trimmed by 3 bases and J by 9 bases, leaving 12 bases between them. Germline V gives CDR1 SGHTA, CDR2 FQGTGA. The CDR3 extends over 13 amino acids. The CDR3 coding sequence is TGTGCCAGCAGCTTCCCCGGGGTCAGTGAGCAGTTCTTC. It yields the protein CASSFPGVSEQFF. The variable domain in full, completed from reference TRBV7-3 and TRBJ2-1, reads GAGVSQTPSNKVTEKGKYVELRCDPISGHTALYWYRQSLGQGPEFLIYFQGTGAADDSGLPNDRFFAVRPEGSVSTLKIQRTERGDSAVYLCASSFPGVSEQFFGPGTRLTVL.

This clonotype was detected a few times. This chain joins TRBV2 and TRBJ2-7; TRBD1 aligns across 9 bases. This CDR3 is built from 14 residues. The trim removed 6 bases at V and 2 bases at J, leaving 5 bases unmatched. Germline-derived CDR1 and CDR2 are SNHLY and FYNNEI. CDR3 sequence: CASSRDRETYEQYF. The CDR3 DNA sequence: TGTGCCAGCAGCCGGGACAGGGAGACCTACGAGCAGTACTTC.

This clonotype appeared a few times. The V and J genes are TRBV14 and TRBJ2-2; 7 nucleotides line up with TRBD1. The V segment lost 1 base and the J segment 4 bases; nucleotides outside the gene matches: 3. The CDR3 is 15 residues long. Germline V gene sequence: CDR1 SGHDN, CDR2 FVKESK. CDR3 region: CASSQVGTATGELFF. DNA for the CDR3: TGTGCCAGCAGCCAAGTAGGGACAGCCACCGGGGAGCTGTTTTTT.

In this sample, this clonotype turned up many times. The chain uses TRBV4-1 and TRBJ2-7; 14 positions match TRBD2. The CDR3 runs 15 residues. V was clipped by 4 bases and J by 5 bases; unmatched bases: 4. The germline CDR1 and CDR2 sequences are MGHRA and YSYEKL. CDR3: CASSRLAGGPHEQYF. CDR3 nucleotides: TGCGCCAGCAGCCGACTAGCGGGGGGGCCCCACGAGCAGTACTTC.

The V and J genes are TRBV6-2 or TRBV6-3 and TRBJ2-7, with 9 bases lining up with TRBD1. Germline CDR1 MNHEY, CDR2 SVGEGT. The V gene end was trimmed by 4 bases and the J gene end by 3 bases; junction bases not matched to a gene: 4. This CDR3 comprises 14 residues. In nucleotides, the CDR3 is TGTGCCAGCAGTTTACAGGGGGCGGTCTACGAGCAGTACGTC. This encodes CASSLQGAVYEQYV.

This clonotype was observed a handful of times. The chain links TRBV29-1 to TRBJ2-5; 7 positions agree with TRBD1. The V segment lost 6 bases and the J segment 0 bases; nucleotides outside the gene matches: 7. The germline CDR1 and CDR2 sequences are SQVTM and ANQGSEA. CDR3 length: 14 amino acids. For the CDR3, the DNA is TGCAGCGTGACCCCGACAGGGTACCAAGAGACCCAGTACTTC. Protein: CSVTPTGYQETQYF.

This clonotype was seen ten or more times. This sequence joins TRBV20-1 and TRBJ2-1; D remains ambiguous. CDR3 length: 11 amino acids. CDR1 DFQATT and CDR2 SNEGSKA come from the germline V gene (reference sequence). The ends were cut back, 5 bases at V and 6 bases at J, with 8 bases in the middle. CDR3 nucleotides: TGCAGTGCTCTCGGAGTCAATGAGCAGTTCTTC. Protein sequence: CSALGVNEQFF.

In its sample, this clonotype was seen a few times. The chain recombines TRBV27 with TRBJ2-3; 8 bases map to TRBD1. The trim removed 2 bases at V and 4 bases at J, leaving 5 bases unmatched. The germline V gene encodes CDR1 MNHEY and CDR2 SMNVEV (reference sequence). The length of the CDR3 is 15 residues. CDR3: CASSLDQGAADTQYF. As DNA, the CDR3 is TGTGCCAGCAGTTTAGATCAGGGGGCGGCAGATACGCAGTATTTT.

This clonotype has just a few counts. V usage is TRBV7-6 and J usage is TRBJ2-5, with D tentatively TRBD1 or TRBD2 (5 bases each). Trimming cost V 7 bases and J 4 bases, with 28 bases left between them. The CDR3 length is 18 residues. Germline assignment: CDR1 SGHVS and CDR2 FNYEAQ. The DNA for the CDR3 is TGTGCCAGCACCACCGGGGCGGAGCTCCCAACCCTCGCAGAGACCCAGTACTTC. Protein: CASTTGAELPTLAETQYF.

This clonotype was counted many times. This rearrangement joins TRBV5-1 to TRBJ2-7; no firm D call. Germline V CDR1 and CDR2: SGHRS, YFSETQ. This CDR3 has 12 residues. Trimming cost V 4 bases and J 5 bases, with 10 bases left between them. Here the CDR3 DNA reads TGCGCCAGCAGCCCTTCGCGCCACGAGCAGTACGTC. Its translation is CASSPSRHEQYV.

Ten or more counts support this clonotype. This sequence joins TRBV5-6 and TRBJ1-2; D unresolved. In germline, CDR1 is SGHDT, CDR2 YYEEEE. V was shortened by 4 bases and J by 7 bases, with 8 bases between the two germline ends. This CDR3 contains 11 residues. CDR3 nucleotide sequence: TGTGCCAGCAGCACCAGCTTTGGCTACACCTTC. It yields the protein CASSTSFGYTF.